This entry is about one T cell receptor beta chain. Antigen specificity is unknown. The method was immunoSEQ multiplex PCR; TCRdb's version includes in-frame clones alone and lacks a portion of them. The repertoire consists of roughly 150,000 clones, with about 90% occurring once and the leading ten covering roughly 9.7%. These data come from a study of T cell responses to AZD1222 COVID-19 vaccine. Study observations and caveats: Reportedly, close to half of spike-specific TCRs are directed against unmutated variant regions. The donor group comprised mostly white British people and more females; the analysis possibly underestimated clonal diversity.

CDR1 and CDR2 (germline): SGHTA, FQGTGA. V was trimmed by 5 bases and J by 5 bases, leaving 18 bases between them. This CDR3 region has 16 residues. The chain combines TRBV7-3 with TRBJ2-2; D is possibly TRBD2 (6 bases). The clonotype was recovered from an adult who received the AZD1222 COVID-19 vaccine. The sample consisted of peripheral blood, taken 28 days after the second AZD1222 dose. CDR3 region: CASSPGVARGTGELFF. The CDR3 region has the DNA TGTGCCAGCAGCCCGGGGGTAGCTCGAGGGACCGGGGAGCTGTTTTTT.